The clone carrying this T cell receptor beta chain was recorded once. This was a survey-level run. The repertoire was sequenced with immunoSEQ multiplex PCR; TCRdb's copy has only in-frame clones and lacks some. The repertoire holds 46,000 or so clones, with just under 85% as singletons. V was shortened by 2 bases and J by 2 bases, with 10 bases between the two germline ends. The length of the CDR3 is 14 residues. Germline-derived CDR1 and CDR2 are SNHLY and FYNNEI. The data originate from a study of fetal regulatory T cell absence and autoimmunity. The chain has TRBV2 and TRBJ2-7; no firm D call. Material: cord blood. This receptor was obtained from a newborn boy with IPEX syndrome. The CDR3 DNA sequence: TGTGCCAGCAGTGAACTCGGCTTTACCTACGAGCAGTACTTC. It is translated as CASSELGFTYEQYF.